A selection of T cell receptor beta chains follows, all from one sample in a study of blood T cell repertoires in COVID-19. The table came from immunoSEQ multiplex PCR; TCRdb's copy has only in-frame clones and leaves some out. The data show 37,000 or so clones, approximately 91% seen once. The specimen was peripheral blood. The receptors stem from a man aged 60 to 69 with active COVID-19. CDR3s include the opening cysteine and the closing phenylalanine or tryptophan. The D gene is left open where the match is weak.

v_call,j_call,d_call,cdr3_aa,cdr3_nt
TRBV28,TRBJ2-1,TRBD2,CASRTTGLAGDNEQFF,TGTGCCAGCAGAACCACCGGACTAGCGGGAGACAATGAGCAGTTCTTC
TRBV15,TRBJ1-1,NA,CATSTDLNTEAFF,TGTGCCACCAGTACAGACCTGAACACTGAAGCTTTCTTT
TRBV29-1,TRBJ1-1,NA,CSVEPGSEAFF,TGCAGCGTTGAACCGGGATCGGAAGCTTTCTTT
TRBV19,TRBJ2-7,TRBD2,CASTSSGRYEQYF,TGTGCCAGTACATCTAGCGGGAGGTACGAGCAGTACTTC
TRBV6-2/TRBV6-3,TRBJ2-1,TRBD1,CASSYSGKGASDNEQFF,TGTGCCAGCAGTTACTCGGGGAAGGGGGCTTCGGACAATGAGCAGTTCTTC
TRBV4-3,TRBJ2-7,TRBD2,CASSRTLAGAYEQYF,TGCGCCAGCAGCCGAACCCTAGCGGGAGCCTACGAGCAGTACTTC
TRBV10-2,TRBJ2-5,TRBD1,CASSEVQGETQYF,TGCGCCAGCAGTGAGGTACAGGGGGAGACCCAGTACTTC
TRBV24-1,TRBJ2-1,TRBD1,CATGPGGWYEQFF,TGTGCCACCGGACCAGGGGGCTGGTATGAGCAGTTCTTC
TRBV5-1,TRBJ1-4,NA,CASSSGDSTNEKLFF,TGCGCCAGCAGCTCCGGGGACTCAACTAATGAAAAACTGTTTTTT
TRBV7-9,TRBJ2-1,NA,CASSPPNSYNEQFF,TGTGCCAGCAGCCCCCCCAACTCCTACAATGAGCAGTTCTTC
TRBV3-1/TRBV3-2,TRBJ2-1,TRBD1,CASSQARTGPYNEQFF,TGTGCCAGCAGCCAAGCGAGGACAGGGCCCTACAATGAGCAGTTCTTC
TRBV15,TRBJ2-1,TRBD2,CATSIGRLAGAYNEQFF,TGTGCCACCAGCATTGGACGACTAGCGGGAGCCTACAATGAGCAGTTCTTC
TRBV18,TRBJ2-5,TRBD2,CASSVTSRQETQYF,TGTGCCAGCTCAGTGACTAGCAGACAAGAGACCCAGTACTTC
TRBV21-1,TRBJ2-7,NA,CASSKYPSYEQYF,TGTGCCAGCAGCAAATATCCCTCCTACGAGCAGTACTTC
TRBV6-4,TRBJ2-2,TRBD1,CASSEGQPNTGELFF,TGTGCCAGCAGCGAGGGACAGCCGAACACCGGGGAGCTGTTTTTT
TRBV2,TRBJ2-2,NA,CASSAYRAGGGELFF,TGTGCCAGCAGTGCCTACAGGGCCGGTGGCGGGGAGCTGTTTTTT
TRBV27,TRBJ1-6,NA,CASSAPTGGNSPLHF,TGTGCCAGCAGCGCCCCTACCGGGGGTAATTCACCCCTCCACTTT
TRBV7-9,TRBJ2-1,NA,CASSPTDRYNEQFF,TGTGCCAGCAGCCCAACAGACAGGTACAATGAGCAGTTCTTC
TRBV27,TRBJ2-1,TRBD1,CASSLGQGAYNEQFF,TGTGCCAGCAGTTTAGGTCAGGGGGCCTACAATGAGCAGTTCTTC
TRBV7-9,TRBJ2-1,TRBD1,CASSLSGQAFWQFF,TGTGCCAGCAGCTTGTCGGGACAGGCCTTTTGGCAGTTCTTC
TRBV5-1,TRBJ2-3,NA,CASSLASSTDTQYF,TGCGCCAGCAGCTTGGCCTCGAGCACAGATACGCAGTATTTT
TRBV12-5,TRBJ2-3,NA,CASGQGGVLDTQYF,TGTGCTAGTGGCCAAGGAGGAGTGTTAGATACGCAGTATTTT
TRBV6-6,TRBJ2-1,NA,CASSGLPSGEQFF,TGTGCCAGCTCTGGACTACCTTCCGGTGAGCAGTTCTTC
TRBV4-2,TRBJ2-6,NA,CASSQDESHSGANVLTF,TGTGCCAGCAGCCAAGATGAGAGCCACTCTGGGGCCAACGTCCTGACTTTC
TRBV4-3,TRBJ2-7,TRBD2,CASSQERAGVAYEQYF,TGCGCCAGCAGCCAAGAGAGGGCGGGGGTCGCCTACGAGCAGTACTTC
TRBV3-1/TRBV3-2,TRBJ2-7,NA,CASSQSQGYEQYF,TGTGCCAGCAGCCAATCACAGGGTTACGAGCAGTACTTC
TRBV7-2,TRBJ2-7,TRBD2,CASSQVGAGGPLDEQYF,TGTGCCAGCAGCCAAGTGGGGGCGGGAGGACCCTTGGACGAGCAGTACTTC
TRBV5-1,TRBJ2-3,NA,CASSLGQSTSTDTQYF,TGCGCCAGCAGCTTGGGACAGTCTACCTCCACAGATACGCAGTATTTT
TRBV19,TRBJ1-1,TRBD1,CASSMVAGGNTEAFF,TGTGCCAGTAGTATGGTGGCAGGGGGCAACACTGAAGCTTTCTTT
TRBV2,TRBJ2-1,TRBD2,CASSEGTSFYNEQFF,TGTGCCAGCAGTGAGGGGACTAGCTTCTACAATGAGCAGTTCTTC